These T cell receptor beta chains were read from a single sample in a study of early T cells in non-severe SARS-CoV-2 infection. One entry per CDR3 protein, called by TCRdb with MiXCR from the 5' RACE reads. The sample gives about 29,000 distinct CDR3 sequences, about 4% of which show up once; approximately 10% is in the top ten. Sequenced input: whole blood. These receptors came from an adult who was a healthcare worker with PCR-confirmed SARS-CoV-2 infection or an uninfected control (not recorded which). Each CDR3 is given with its conserved first and last residue. D genes are given only for firm matches. Size values are once, few and many counts, or a class for expanded clones, and some rows have none.

many,TRBD1,TRBJ2-1,TRBV30,14,CAWSIQGKVSEQFF,TGTGCCTGGAGTATACAGGGGAAAGTTAGTGAGCAGTTCTTC
many,-,TRBJ2-1,TRBV20-1,12,CSARSAYYEQFF,TGCAGTGCTAGATCGGCGTACTATGAGCAGTTCTTC
many,-,TRBJ2-7,TRBV2,10,CASSDGEQYF,TGTGCCAGCAGTGACGGCGAGCAGTACTTC
many,-,TRBJ2-3,TRBV20-1,16,CSARRASGTSTDTQYF,TGCAGTGCTAGACGGGCGAGCGGAACTAGCACAGATACGCAGTATTTT
-,-,TRBJ2-1,TRBV28,11,CASSGREEQFF,TGTGCCAGCAGTGGGCGGGAAGAGCAGTTCTTC
-,-,TRBJ2-2,TRBV12-3/TRBV12-4,13,CASSYRDTGELFF,TGTGCCAGCAGTTACAGGGACACCGGGGAGCTGTTTTTT
many,TRBD1,TRBJ1-1,TRBV28,15,CASSSLGTANTEAFF,TGTGCCAGCAGTAGCCTCGGGACAGCCAACACTGAAGCTTTCTTT
few,-,TRBJ1-3,TRBV7-9,13,CASSRTEGNTIYF,TGTGCCAGCAGCCGGACAGAAGGAAACACCATATATTTT
many,TRBD1,TRBJ2-1,TRBV20-1,15,CSADRDTRSYNEQFF,TGCAGTGCTGACAGGGACACCCGTTCCTACAATGAGCAGTTCTTC
many,-,TRBJ1-2,TRBV4-3,13,CASSQASGNGYTF,TGCGCCAGCAGCCAGGCGTCAGGGAATGGCTACACCTTC